The 17 T cell receptor beta chains in this list originate from one sample, sequenced in a study of shared clonotypes between healthy human individuals. Sequencing used immunoSEQ multiplex PCR; TCRdb keeps in-frame clones, though not all of them. The data contain nearly 1 million clones, over 60% of them singletons. Sequenced input: memory CD4+ T cells sorted from blood. Subset of the sample: CD45RA-negative fraction. These receptors were taken from a young man in good health.

There are a few counts of this clone. This rearrangement joins TRBV4-3 to TRBJ2-7; TRBD1 matches at 12 bases. Germline-derived CDR1 and CDR2 are LGHNA and YSLEER. V lost 2 bases to trimming and J lost 6 bases; unmatched junction nucleotides: 11. CDR3 size: 17 residues. CDR3 coding DNA: TGCGCCAGCAGCCAAAACCTTGGGACAGGGGGCCGGGCCGAGCAGTACTTC. Its protein is CASSQNLGTGGRAEQYF.

The sample holds a few counts of this clone. The CDR3 DNA is TGCGCCAGCAGCCGGACAGTGGAAGAGACCCAGTACTTC. Amino acid sequence: CASSRTVEETQYF. This rearrangement joins TRBV10-1 to TRBJ2-5; D is perhaps TRBD1 (6 bases). The CDR3 runs 13 residues. Germline V gene data show CDR1 as WNHNN and CDR2 as SYGVQD (reference sequence). With 6 bases removed from V and 3 bases from J, the gap between germline ends came to 11 bases.

The chain links TRBV6-5 to TRBJ2-7, with 13 positions matching TRBD2. Looked up from germline, CDR1 is MNHEY and CDR2 is SVGAGI. With 5 bases clipped from V and 2 bases from J, the junction kept 3 bases outside the gene matches. The CDR3 extends over 15 amino acids. DNA of the CDR3: TGTGCCAGCAGTCGACTAGCGGGGGGTACCTACGAGCAGTACTTC. Amino acids: CASSRLAGGTYEQYF.

Concerning this clone itself: Other DNA sequences in the sample encode the same CDR3. This rearrangement joins TRBV30 to TRBJ2-5; D unresolved. The germline gives CDR1 GTSNPN, CDR2 SVGIG (reference sequence). The CDR3 is made up of 11 amino acids. V lost 3 bases, J lost 1 base, and 3 bases lay in between. The CDR3 sequence is CAWRFQETQYF. The CDR3 DNA is TGTGCCTGGAGGTTCCAAGAGACCCAGTACTTC.

The chain has TRBV7-2 and TRBJ2-3, with D perhaps given as TRBD1 or TRBD2 (6 bases each). Trimming took off 1 base at V and 9 bases at J, with 14 bases between the two ends. The CDR3 totals 14 residues. Germline values: CDR1 SGHTA, CDR2 FQGNSA. The DNA of the CDR3 is TGTGCCAGCAGCTTAGGGGCCCTCGGGGGCACGCAGTATTTT. It specifies CASSLGALGGTQYF.

There are a few counts of this clone. The V call is TRBV5-4, the J call TRBJ1-5, with D maybe TRBD1 (5 bases). In germline, CDR1 is SGHNT, CDR2 YYREEE (reference sequence). Trimming shortened V by 4 bases and J by 6 bases, and 14 bases separated the two germline ends. The CDR3 spans 14 residues. CDR3: CASSVQGGGQPQHF. DNA for the CDR3: TGTGCCAGCAGCGTTCAGGGAGGAGGTCAGCCCCAGCATTTT.

The V gene is TRBV5-6, the J gene TRBJ1-5; tentatively, D is TRBD1 (5 bases). The CDR3 totals 16 residues. V was clipped by 2 bases and J by 3 bases, with 15 bases between them. Germline lookup yields CDR1 SGHDT and CDR2 YYEEEE. The DNA for the CDR3 is TGTGCCAGCAGCTTTTGGACCGGGGGGTCCAATCAGCCCCAGCATTTT. Translation: CASSFWTGGSNQPQHF.

J is TRBJ2-7 and V is TRBV30; D is uncertain. Per germline, CDR1 GTSNPN and CDR2 SVGIG (reference sequence). The CDR3 is made up of 13 amino acids. Trimming pared 0 bases from V and 9 bases from J, leaving 15 bases between. The CDR3 DNA follows: TGTGCCTGGAGTGTACACTCCCCTGCAGGGCAGTACTTC. The encoded protein is CAWSVHSPAGQYF.

The V gene is TRBV5-1, the J gene TRBJ1-4; D is undetermined. V was clipped by 0 bases and J by 8 bases, with 14 bases between them. CDR3 length: 15 amino acids. CDR1 is SGHRS and CDR2 is YFSETQ in the germline V gene. The CDR3 DNA reads TGCGCCAGCAGCTTGGTACAGTCGGGCTCGGAAAAACTGTTTTTT. This sequence encodes CASSLVQSGSEKLFF.

V gene TRBV15 combines with J gene TRBJ2-5, with no clear D. Between the trimmed V and J ends, which lost 1 base and 4 bases, there was a span of 4 bases. Germline V gene data show CDR1 as LNHNV and CDR2 as YYDKDF (reference sequence). The CDR3 is 12 residues long. The CDR3 DNA reads as TGTGCCACCAGCAGAGGGGTAGAGACCCAGTACTTC. Translation: CATSRGVETQYF.

V gene TRBV4-2 combines with J gene TRBJ2-7; D may be TRBD1 or TRBD2 (5 bases each). V was trimmed by 0 bases and J by 0 bases, leaving 21 bases between them. Germline-derived CDR1 and CDR2 are LGHNA and YNFKEQ. CDR3 size: 19 residues. This chain's CDR3 is CASSQDGGRVDSPSYEQYF. CDR3 coding DNA: TGTGCCAGCAGCCAAGATGGAGGCCGGGTTGACAGCCCCTCCTACGAGCAGTACTTC.

The chain combines TRBV5-1 with TRBJ1-1, with D possibly TRBD1 on 5 matching bases. This CDR3 spans 15 amino acids. Trimming stripped 3 bases from V and 0 bases from J, with 12 bases between. The germline V gene has CDR1 SGHRS and CDR2 YFSETQ. CDR3 residues: CASSYLGTLNTEAFF. The CDR3 DNA follows: TGCGCCAGCAGCTATCTGGGGACCCTGAACACTGAAGCTTTCTTT. Based on the CDR3 plus reference TRBV5-1 and TRBJ1-1, the full variable domain is KAGVTQTPRYLIKTRGQQVTLSCSPISGHRSVSWYQQTPGQGLQFLFEYFSETQRNKGNFPGRFSGRQFSNSRSEMNVSTLELGDSALYLCASSYLGTLNTEAFFGQGTRLTVV.

In this sample, this clone turned up a few times. This chain uses TRBV13 with TRBJ2-7; TRBD2 matches at 9 bases. From germline, CDR1 is PRHDT and CDR2 FYEKMQ (reference sequence). The trim removed 9 bases at V and 3 bases at J, leaving 9 bases unmatched. CDR3 length equals 14 residues. CDR3 in DNA: TGTGCCAGTCAGGTAGCGGGAGTATTCTACGAGCAGTACTTC. It translates to CASQVAGVFYEQYF.

This chain uses TRBV2 with TRBJ2-3, with TRBD1 matching over 10 bases. The CDR3 contains 14 residues. With V trimmed by 5 bases and J by 5 bases, 4 bases remained unmatched. CDR1 and CDR2 from the germline V gene are SNHLY and FYNNEI. The CDR3 reads CASSWTGGRDTQYF. For the CDR3, the DNA is TGTGCCAGCAGTTGGACAGGGGGGCGAGATACGCAGTATTTT.

The chain is built from TRBV28 and TRBJ2-7; either TRBD1 or TRBD2 may supply D (5 bases each). CDR3 length equals 16 residues. CDR1 is MDHEN, CDR2 SYDVKM, per germline. V lost 5 bases and J lost 1, with 18 bases in between. CDR3 sequence reads: CASSIPGIGGSYEQYF. The CDR3 bases are TGTGCCAGCAGTATACCAGGGATTGGAGGATCCTACGAGCAGTACTTC.

This sequence joins TRBV19 and TRBJ1-5, with D perhaps matching TRBD1 (5 bases). Germline V CDR1 and CDR2: LNHDA, SQIVND (reference sequence). The CDR3 is 16 amino acids. V lost 2 bases and J 2 bases, leaving 13 bases between the germline ends. CDR3 in amino acids: CASSILGQGGNQPQHF. CDR3 DNA sequence: TGTGCCAGTAGTATATTGGGTCAGGGTGGCAATCAGCCCCAGCATTTT.

V and J are TRBV29-1 and TRBJ1-1; perhaps TRBD1 as D (5 bases). The CDR3 length is 12 residues. V was shortened by 6 bases and J by 4 bases, with 12 bases between the two germline ends. Germline CDR1 and CDR2: SQVTM and ANQGSEA. Written as DNA, the CDR3 is TGCAGCGTCTCTGGTGACAGCACTGAAGCTTTCTTT. As protein: CSVSGDSTEAFF. The entire variable domain, with the rest obtained from reference TRBV29-1 and TRBJ1-1, is as follows: SAVISQKPSRDICQRGTSLTIQCQVDSQVTMMFWYRQQPGQSLTLIATANQGSEATYESGFVIDKFPISRPNLTFSTLTVSNMSPEDSSIYLCSVSGDSTEAFFGQGTRLTVV.